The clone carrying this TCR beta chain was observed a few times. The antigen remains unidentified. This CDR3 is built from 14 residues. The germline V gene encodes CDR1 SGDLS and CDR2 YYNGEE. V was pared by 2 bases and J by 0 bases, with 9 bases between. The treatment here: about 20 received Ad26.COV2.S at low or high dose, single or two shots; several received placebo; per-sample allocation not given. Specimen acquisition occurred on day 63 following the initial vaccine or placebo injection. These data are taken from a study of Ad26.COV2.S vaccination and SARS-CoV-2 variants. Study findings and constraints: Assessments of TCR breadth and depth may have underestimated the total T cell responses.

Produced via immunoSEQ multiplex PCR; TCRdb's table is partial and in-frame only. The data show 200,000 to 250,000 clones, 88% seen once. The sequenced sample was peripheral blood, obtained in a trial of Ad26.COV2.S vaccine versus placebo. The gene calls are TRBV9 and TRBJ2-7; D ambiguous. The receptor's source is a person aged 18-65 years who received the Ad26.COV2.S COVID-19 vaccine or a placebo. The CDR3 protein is CASSVVDGSYEQYF. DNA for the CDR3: TGTGCCAGCAGCGTTGTGGACGGCTCCTACGAGCAGTACTTC.